The 24 T cell receptor beta chains in this list originate from one sample, sequenced in a study of blood T cell repertoires in COVID-19. The assay was immunoSEQ multiplex PCR, and TCRdb's table has in-frame clones only and misses some. The data hold about 290,000 clones, with just under 85% observed a single time. Material: peripheral blood. The receptors were sampled from a woman between 45 and 60 years old with active or convalescent COVID-19.

This clone has just one count. The sample carries other DNA sequences with the same CDR3. This sequence joins TRBV18 and TRBJ2-7; D is uncertain. V was cut by 3 bases and J by 0 bases, with 3 bases left in between. The CDR3 has 12 amino acids. Germline V gene lookup returns CDR1 KGHSH and CDR2 LQKENI. CDR3 bases: TGTGCCAGCTCACCGAGCTCCTACGAGCAGTACTTC. Translating gives CASSPSSYEQYF. Supplemented by reference TRBV18 and TRBJ2-7, the full variable domain reads NAGVMQNPRHLVRRRGQEARLRCSPMKGHSHVYWYRQLPEEGLKFMVYLQKENIIDESGMPKERFSAEFPKEGPSILRIQQVVRGDSAAYFCASSPSSYEQYFGPGTRLTVT.

This clone has only one observation. The chain recombines TRBV5-6 with TRBJ1-2; 11 bases map to TRBD1. The CDR3 totals 16 residues. Germline V gene data show CDR1 as SGHDT and CDR2 as YYEEEE. V lost 0 bases, J lost 4 bases, and 5 bases stayed unmatched. The CDR3 nucleotides are TGTGCCAGCAGCTTGGTGGGACAGGGGGAAACCTATGGCTACACCTTC. Protein sequence: CASSLVGQGETYGYTF.

V usage is TRBV10-3 and J usage is TRBJ2-7; perhaps TRBD2 as D (5 bases). V lost 6 bases and J 5 bases, leaving 17 bases between the germline ends. The germline V gene has CDR1 ENHRY and CDR2 SYGVKD. The CDR3 has 14 amino acids. The DNA for the CDR3 is TGTGCCATCAGGGAGACTAATAGCGACCACGAGCAGTACTTC. Translation: CAIRETNSDHEQYF.

This clone showed up just once. The V call is TRBV25-1, the J call TRBJ2-7; D not resolved. In germline, CDR1 is MGHDK, CDR2 SYGVNS. V lost 6 bases and J lost 4, with 10 bases in between. This CDR3 comprises 12 residues. CDR3 in DNA: TGTGCCAGCAGGACCCTGGAGTACGAGCAGTACTTC. Its protein is CASRTLEYEQYF.

The sample holds a few counts of this clone. The chain recombines TRBV28 with TRBJ1-1; TRBD1 might be the D (5 bases). CDR3 length: 14 residues. V dropped 1 base and J dropped 5 bases, with 11 bases sitting between them. Germline CDR1 is MDHEN and CDR2 is SYDVKM. The CDR3 nucleotides are TGTGCCAGCAGTTTATCCTGGGGGGGGACTGAAGCTTTCTTT. Protein: CASSLSWGGTEAFF.

J is TRBJ1-2 and V is TRBV7-5; no DNA check was done on the table's D call, TRBD1. TRBV7-5 is annotated as a pseudogene. The CDR3 has 14 amino acids. This CDR3 is CVRSPTGALYGYTF. CDR3 coding DNA: TGTGTCAGAAGCCCTACAGGGGCTCTTTATGGCTACACCTTC.

The J gene is TRBJ2-6, the V gene TRBV7-9, with D tentatively TRBD2 (6 bases). The V and J ends lost 2 bases and 2 bases respectively, with 10 bases between them. The CDR3 loop spans 16 amino acids. Per germline, CDR1 SEHNR and CDR2 FQNEAQ (reference sequence). The CDR3 protein is CASSLIGGPGANVLTF. The CDR3 DNA sequence: TGTGCCAGCAGCTTAATAGGAGGGCCTGGGGCCAACGTCCTGACTTTC.

This chain's CDR3 is CASSWGTFNEQFF. CDR3 DNA sequence: TGTGCCAGCAGTTGGGGGACTTTCAATGAGCAGTTCTTC. V gene TRBV27 combines with J gene TRBJ2-1; D is perhaps TRBD2 (6 bases). Trimming pared 4 bases from V and 6 bases from J, leaving 10 bases between. The CDR3 consists of 13 residues. Germline values: CDR1 MNHEY, CDR2 SMNVEV (reference sequence).

V gene TRBV7-9 combines with J gene TRBJ1-1, with a weak D call TRBD1 (6 bases). The CDR3 is 14 residues long. The germline V and J ends were trimmed by 1 base and 4 bases, with 10 bases remaining between them. Looked up from germline, CDR1 is SEHNR and CDR2 is FQNEAQ (reference sequence). In DNA form, the CDR3 reads TGTGCCAGCAGCTTAGGTCCCAGGGGCACTGAAGCTTTCTTT. Translation: CASSLGPRGTEAFF.

CDR3 nucleotides: TGCGCCAGCAGCCGGACAGGGGAAAGCACAGATACGCAGTATTTT. This sequence encodes CASSRTGESTDTQYF. J is TRBJ2-3 and V is TRBV5-1; 9 bases agree with TRBD1. The CDR3 runs to 15 residues. V shed 4 bases, J shed 0 bases, and the junction held 3 bases outside the gene matches. Germline assignment: CDR1 SGHRS and CDR2 YFSETQ. Based on the CDR3 plus reference TRBV5-1 and TRBJ2-3, the full variable domain is KAGVTQTPRYLIKTRGQQVTLSCSPISGHRSVSWYQQTPGQGLQFLFEYFSETQRNKGNFPGRFSGRQFSNSRSEMNVSTLELGDSALYLCASSRTGESTDTQYFGPGTRLTVL.

The V call is TRBV5-4, the J call TRBJ1-2; D possibly corresponds to TRBD1 (5 bases). This CDR3 region has 14 residues. The germline V and J ends were trimmed by 0 bases and 5 bases, with 11 bases remaining between them. Looked up from germline, CDR1 is SGHNT and CDR2 is YYREEE (reference sequence). CDR3 loop: CASSLEAGNYGYTF. In DNA, the CDR3 is TGTGCCAGCAGCTTGGAGGCAGGGAATTATGGCTACACCTTC.

The V call is TRBV7-6, the J call TRBJ2-5; D may be TRBD1 (7 bases). The CDR3 consists of 18 residues. From germline, CDR1 is SGHVS and CDR2 FNYEAQ. V was trimmed by 3 bases and J by 4 bases, leaving 24 bases between them. This CDR3 is CASSLEGTVLRWGETQYF. The CDR3, as DNA: TGTGCCAGCAGCTTGGAGGGGACAGTCCTACGGTGGGGAGAGACCCAGTACTTC.

The chain carries TRBV11-2 and TRBJ1-4; 9 bases are shared with TRBD1. Germline V lookup: CDR1 SGHAT, CDR2 FQNNGV. This CDR3 region has 15 residues. Trimming removed 5 bases from V and 10 bases from J; junction bases left unmatched: 11. This chain's CDR3 is CASSPYRDRERKLFF. The DNA of the CDR3 is TGTGCCAGCAGCCCGTACCGGGACAGGGAGCGAAAACTGTTTTTT.

This clone was recorded only once. V is TRBV9 and J is TRBJ1-5, with D perhaps matching TRBD1 (6 bases). V was trimmed by 3 bases and J by 0 bases, leaving 10 bases between them. Germline CDR1 SGDLS, CDR2 YYNGEE. The CDR3 has 15 amino acids. The CDR3 here is CASSAQGDSNQPQHF. The CDR3 region has the DNA TGTGCCAGCAGCGCACAGGGTGATAGCAATCAGCCCCAGCATTTT.

V is TRBV6-5 and J is TRBJ2-5, with a weak D call TRBD1 (5 bases). Germline CDR1 and CDR2: MNHEY and SVGAGI. V was shortened by 8 bases and J by 0 bases, with 16 bases between the two germline ends. The CDR3 covers 15 residues. CDR3 bases: TGTGCCAGCTCGTCGGACACCCAGTACCAAGAGACCCAGTACTTC. Residues: CASSSDTQYQETQYF.

This clone came up a few times. V is TRBV10-2 and J is TRBJ1-2, with D tentatively TRBD1 (5 bases). The CDR3 runs to 13 residues. V was shortened by 2 bases and J by 5 bases, with 9 bases between the two germline ends. Per germline, CDR1 WSHSY and CDR2 SAAADI. The CDR3 DNA sequence: TGCGCCAGCAGTGAGATGGGGGGTTATGGCTACACCTTC. Its translation is CASSEMGGYGYTF.

The rearrangement uses TRBV5-8 and TRBJ2-1; tentative D call: TRBD1 (5 bases). CDR1 is SGHTS, CDR2 YDEGEE, per germline. This CDR3 region has 12 residues. V was pared by 1 base and J by 8 bases, with 7 bases between. DNA for the CDR3: TGTGCCAGCAGCTTGTGGGGCGATGAGCAGTTCTTC. Residues: CASSLWGDEQFF. Based on the CDR3 plus reference TRBV5-8 and TRBJ2-1, the full variable domain is EAGVTQSPTHLIKTRGQQATLRCSPISGHTSVYWYQQALGLGLQFLLWYDEGEERNRGNFPPRFSGRQFPNYSSELNVNALELEDSALYLCASSLWGDEQFFGPGTRLTVL.

This clone came up once. Other DNA sequences in this specimen translate into the identical CDR3. The V call is TRBV7-2, the J call TRBJ2-1, with TRBD2 matching over 8 bases. This CDR3 is 15 amino acids long. The ends lost 2 bases at V and 4 bases at J; junction bases unmatched: 4. CDR1 is SGHTA and CDR2 is FQGNSA in the germline V gene. CDR3 DNA: TGTGCCAGCAGCTTATCCAGCGGGAGTTACAATGAGCAGTTCTTC. This sequence encodes CASSLSSGSYNEQFF.

The chain carries TRBV11-2 and TRBJ1-1, with 9 bases matching TRBD1. The CDR3 is made up of 15 amino acids. CDR1 is SGHAT and CDR2 is FQNNGV in the germline V gene. Losses at the gene ends were 9 bases for V and 4 bases for J; bases not matched to a gene: 12. CDR3 region: CARHTGTGLGTEAFF. CDR3 in DNA: TGTGCCAGGCACACCGGGACAGGGCTGGGCACTGAAGCTTTCTTT.

The V and J genes are TRBV3-1 (or the pseudogene TRBV3-2) and TRBJ1-2; D ambiguous. Germline values: CDR1 LGHDT, CDR2 YNNKEL (reference sequence). Trimming shortened V by 1 base and J by 4 bases, and 4 bases separated the two germline ends. The length of the CDR3 is 12 residues. The CDR3 DNA sequence: TGTGCCAGCAGCCAAGGGGCCTATGGCTACACCTTC. This translates into CASSQGAYGYTF.

In this sample, this clone turned up once. Mismatch with germline at one junction end may stem from a read error. This sequence joins TRBV30 and TRBJ1-1, with TRBD1 as a possible D gene (6 bases). This CDR3 contains 12 residues. Germline V gene sequence: CDR1 GTSNPN, CDR2 SVGIG (reference sequence). The CDR3 nucleotides read TGTGCCTGGAGTTTTCCGGTCCGACAGGCGAAGTTT. Its translation is CAWSFPVRQAKF. The full variable domain, in which reference TRBV30 and TRBJ1-1 provide the parts outside the CDR3, is SQTIHQWPATLVQPVGSPLSLECTVEGTSNPNLYWYRQAAGRGLQLLFYSVGIGQISSEVPQNLSASRPQDRQFILSSKKLLLSDSGFYLCAWSFPVRQAKFGQGTRLTVV.

The J gene is TRBJ2-7, the V gene TRBV3-1 (or the pseudogene TRBV3-2); D possibly corresponds to TRBD1 (6 bases). The CDR3 is 13 amino acids. V was shortened by 5 bases and J by 6 bases, with 14 bases between the two germline ends. From germline, CDR1 is LGHDT and CDR2 YNNKEL (reference sequence). CDR3 amino acids: CASSRGLQGEQYF. CDR3 bases: TGTGCCAGCAGCAGGGGATTACAGGGCGAGCAGTACTTC.

The rearrangement uses TRBV4-2 and TRBJ1-2; 9 bases align to TRBD1. Germline CDR1 reads LGHNA; CDR2 reads YNFKEQ. V lost 3 bases, J lost 8 bases, and 7 bases stayed unmatched. The CDR3 spans 14 residues. The DNA for the CDR3 is TGTGCCAGCAGCCACGGGGACAGGGAAGGCGGCTACACCTTC. Translated, it gives CASSHGDREGGYTF.

This chain uses TRBV30 with TRBJ2-3, with 7 bases that match TRBD2. From germline, CDR1 is GTSNPN and CDR2 SVGIG (reference sequence). The CDR3 has 17 residues. Germline trimming cut 3 bases from V and 4 bases from J; bases unmatched to any gene: 16. The chain's CDR3 is CAWRGIAGFGLSDTQYF. In DNA, the CDR3 is TGTGCCTGGAGGGGAATAGCGGGTTTTGGGTTATCAGATACGCAGTATTTT.